This TCR beta chain emerged from a study of T cell responses to AZD1222 COVID-19 vaccine. As for the study in general: Some second doses came at about 4 weeks and others at about 12 weeks; these were pooled.

Here immunoSEQ multiplex PCR was the method, and the copy in TCRdb shows in-frame clones only, minus some. The sample lists about 120,000 clones, less than 95% occurring once. Germline V CDR1 and CDR2: MDHEN, SYDVKM. The CDR3 has 13 residues. The V and J ends lost 6 bases and 5 bases respectively, with 12 bases between them. Source: peripheral blood, taken on day 0 of AZD1222 vaccination. This chain links TRBV28 with TRBJ2-3; D not resolved. The receptor's source is an adult in good health. In DNA, the CDR3 is TGTGCCAGCAGCGACTCGACGCAAGATACGCAGTATTTT. Its protein product is CASSDSTQDTQYF. Full variable domain (remainder filled in from reference TRBV28 and TRBJ2-3): DVKVTQSSRYLVKRTGEKVFLECVQDMDHENMFWYRQDPGLGLRLIYFSYDVKMKEKGDIPEGYSVSREKKERFSLILESASTNQTSMYLCASSDSTQDTQYFGPGTRLTVL.